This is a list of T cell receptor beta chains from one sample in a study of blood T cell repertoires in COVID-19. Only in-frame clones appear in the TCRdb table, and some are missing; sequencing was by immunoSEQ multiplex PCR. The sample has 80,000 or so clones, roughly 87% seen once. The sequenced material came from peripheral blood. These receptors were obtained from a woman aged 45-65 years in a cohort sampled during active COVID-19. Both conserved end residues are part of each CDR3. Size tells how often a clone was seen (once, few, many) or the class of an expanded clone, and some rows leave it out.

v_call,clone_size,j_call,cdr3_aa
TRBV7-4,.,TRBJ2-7,CASSIRTSGRRYEQYF
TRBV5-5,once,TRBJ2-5,CASSPRPSGRTDQETQYF
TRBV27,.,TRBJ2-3,CASSTRTNLGQGTDTQYF
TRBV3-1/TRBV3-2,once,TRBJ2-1,CASSQSGRENEQFF
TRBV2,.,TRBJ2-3,CASILPGLAGEGSDTQYF
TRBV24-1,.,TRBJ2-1,CATSLPHGENEQFF
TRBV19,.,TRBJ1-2,CASSSPGQGHYGYTF
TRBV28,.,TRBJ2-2,CASSPPTWRALNGELFF
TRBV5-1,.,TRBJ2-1,CASSLGGSGRVGNEQFF
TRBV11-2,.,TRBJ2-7,CASGTDSFYEQYF
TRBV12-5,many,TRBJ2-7,CASGLELGSSYEQYF
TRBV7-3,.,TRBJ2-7,CASSLGLAGALYF
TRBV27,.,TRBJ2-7,CASSLSGTGVQYEQYF
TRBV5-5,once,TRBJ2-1,CASSFRPGPSNEQFF
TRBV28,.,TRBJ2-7,CASTTPTGVSEQYF
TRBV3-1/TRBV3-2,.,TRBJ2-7,CASSHSATYEQYF
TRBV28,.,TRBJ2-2,CASSLSSWGQGAAGELFF
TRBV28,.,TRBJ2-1,CASSLTGGSYNEQFF
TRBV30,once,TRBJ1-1,CAWSAGTGLTEAFF
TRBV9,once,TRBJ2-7,CASSVGGGGEQYF